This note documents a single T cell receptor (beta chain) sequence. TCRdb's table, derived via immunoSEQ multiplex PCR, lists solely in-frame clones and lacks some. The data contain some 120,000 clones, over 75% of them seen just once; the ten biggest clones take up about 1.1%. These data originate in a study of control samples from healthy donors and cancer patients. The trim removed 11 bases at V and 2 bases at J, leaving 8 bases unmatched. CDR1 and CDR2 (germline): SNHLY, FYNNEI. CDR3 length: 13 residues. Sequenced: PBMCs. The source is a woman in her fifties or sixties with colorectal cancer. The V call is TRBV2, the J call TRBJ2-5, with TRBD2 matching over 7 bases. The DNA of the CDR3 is TGTGCCGGGCGGGACTACCTTCAAGAGACCCAGTACTTC. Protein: CAGRDYLQETQYF.